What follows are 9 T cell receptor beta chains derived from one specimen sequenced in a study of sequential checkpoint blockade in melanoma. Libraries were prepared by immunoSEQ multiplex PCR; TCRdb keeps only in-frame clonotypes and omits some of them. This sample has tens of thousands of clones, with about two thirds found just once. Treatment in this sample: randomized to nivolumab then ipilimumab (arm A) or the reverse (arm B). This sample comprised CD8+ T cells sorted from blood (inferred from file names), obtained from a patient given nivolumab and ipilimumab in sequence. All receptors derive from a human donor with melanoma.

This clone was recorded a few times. CDR3 amino acids: CASSIQGGSPLHF. The CDR3 DNA reads as TGTGCCAGTAGTATACAGGGGGGATCACCCCTCCACTTT. The V and J genes are TRBV19 and TRBJ1-6, with 7 bases aligning to TRBD1. The CDR3 is 13 amino acids. V was pared by 2 bases and J by 10 bases, with 2 bases of the junction left unmatched. Germline assignment: CDR1 LNHDA and CDR2 SQIVND (reference sequence).

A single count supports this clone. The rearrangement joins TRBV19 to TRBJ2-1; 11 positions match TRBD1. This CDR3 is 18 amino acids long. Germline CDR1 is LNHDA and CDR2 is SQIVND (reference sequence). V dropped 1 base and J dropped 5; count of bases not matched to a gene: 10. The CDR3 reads CASSIAVRTGGPHNEQFF. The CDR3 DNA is TGTGCCAGTAGTATAGCGGTCAGGACAGGGGGCCCCCACAATGAGCAGTTCTTC.

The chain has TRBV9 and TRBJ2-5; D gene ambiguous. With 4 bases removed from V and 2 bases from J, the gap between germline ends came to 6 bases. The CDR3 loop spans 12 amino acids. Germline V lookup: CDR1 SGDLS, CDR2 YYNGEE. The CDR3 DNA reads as TGTGCCAGCAGCTCCAGTCAAGAGACCCAGTACTTC. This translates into CASSSSQETQYF.

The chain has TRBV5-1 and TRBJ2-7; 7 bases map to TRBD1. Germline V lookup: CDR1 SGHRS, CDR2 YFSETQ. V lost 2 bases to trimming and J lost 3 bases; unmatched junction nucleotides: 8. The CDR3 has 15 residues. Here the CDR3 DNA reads TGCGCCAGCAGCTTAGAGCCGGGACAGAGCTACGAGCAGTACGTC. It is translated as CASSLEPGQSYEQYV.

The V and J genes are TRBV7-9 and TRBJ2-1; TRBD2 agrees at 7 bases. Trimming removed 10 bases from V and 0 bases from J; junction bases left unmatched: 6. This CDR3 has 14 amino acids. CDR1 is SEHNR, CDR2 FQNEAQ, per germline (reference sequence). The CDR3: CATGRESSYNEQFF. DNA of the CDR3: TGTGCCACTGGGAGGGAGAGCTCCTACAATGAGCAGTTCTTC.

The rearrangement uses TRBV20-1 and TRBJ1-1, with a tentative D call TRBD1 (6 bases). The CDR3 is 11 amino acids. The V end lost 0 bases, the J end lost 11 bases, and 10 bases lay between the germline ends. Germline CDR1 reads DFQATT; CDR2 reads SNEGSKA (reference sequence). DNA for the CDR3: TGCAGTGCTAGAGAGGGGGCTTTGGCTTTCTTT. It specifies CSAREGALAFF.

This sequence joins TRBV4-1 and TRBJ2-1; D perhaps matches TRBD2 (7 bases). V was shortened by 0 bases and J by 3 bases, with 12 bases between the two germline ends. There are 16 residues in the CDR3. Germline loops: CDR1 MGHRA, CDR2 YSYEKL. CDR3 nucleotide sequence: TGCGCCAGCAGCCAAGAAAGGGGGGGCCGCTACAATGAGCAGTTCTTC. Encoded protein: CASSQERGGRYNEQFF.

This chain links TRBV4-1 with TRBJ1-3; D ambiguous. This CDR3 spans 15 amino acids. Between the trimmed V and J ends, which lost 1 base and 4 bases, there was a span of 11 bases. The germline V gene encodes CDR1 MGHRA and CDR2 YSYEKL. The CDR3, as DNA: TGCGCCAGCAGCCAAGTTTATTCGGGAGGAAACACCATATATTTT. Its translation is CASSQVYSGGNTIYF.

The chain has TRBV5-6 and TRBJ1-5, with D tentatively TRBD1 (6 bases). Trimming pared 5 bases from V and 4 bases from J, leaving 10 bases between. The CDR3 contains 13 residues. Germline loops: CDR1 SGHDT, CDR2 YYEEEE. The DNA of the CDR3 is TGTGCCAGCAGTTCTCAGGGGAATCAGCCCCAGCATTTT. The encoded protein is CASSSQGNQPQHF.